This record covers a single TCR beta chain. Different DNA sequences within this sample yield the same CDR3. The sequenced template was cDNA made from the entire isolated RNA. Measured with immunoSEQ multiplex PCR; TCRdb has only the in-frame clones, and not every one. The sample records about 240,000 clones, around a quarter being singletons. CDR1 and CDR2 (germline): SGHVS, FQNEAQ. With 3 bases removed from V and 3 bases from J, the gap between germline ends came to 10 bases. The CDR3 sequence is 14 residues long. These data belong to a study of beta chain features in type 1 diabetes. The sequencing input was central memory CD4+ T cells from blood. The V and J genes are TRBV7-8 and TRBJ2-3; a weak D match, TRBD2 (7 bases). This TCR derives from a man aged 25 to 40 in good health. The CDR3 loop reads CASSFGGRTDTQYF. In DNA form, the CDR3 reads TGTGCCAGCAGCTTCGGGGGGCGAACAGATACGCAGTATTTT.